The present entry profiles one T cell receptor (beta chain) with its context. The target antigen is unknown. Distinct nucleotide sequences in the sample also encode this CDR3. The repertoire was sequenced with immunoSEQ multiplex PCR; TCRdb's copy has only in-frame clones and lacks some. The sample records roughly 2.5 million clones, approximately 92% being singletons. The sample originates from a study of shared clonotypes between healthy human individuals. Study conclusions and caveats: Generally, naive subsets came out with larger estimated richness than memory subsets. In the sorted subsets, rarefaction showed sequencing was incomplete despite large depth.

The CDR3 is made up of 13 amino acids. V gave up 3 bases and J gave up 1 base, with 6 bases separating them. Germline CDR1 KGHSH, CDR2 LQKENI. Every one of the donors was a Caucasian adult that lived in Nashville, Tennessee. Researchers partitioned CD4+ cells into CD45RA+ naive and CD45RA-negative memory subsets. This receptor was identified in a man between 18 and 35 years old in good health. The chain has TRBV18 and TRBJ1-2; D is unclear. The sample was naive CD4+ T cells sorted from blood. Subset specified: CD45RA+ positively selected. CDR3: CASSPGFNYGYTF. The CDR3 region has the DNA TGTGCCAGCTCACCGGGATTTAACTATGGCTACACCTTC.